This T cell receptor (beta chain) was recorded in a study of blood T cell repertoires in COVID-19. This CDR3 has 13 residues. From germline, CDR1 is MDHEN and CDR2 SYDVKM. Worth noting for this clone: A read error may account for a junction end that differs from germline.

Sequencing used immunoSEQ multiplex PCR; TCRdb keeps in-frame clones, though not all of them. The sample records some 50,000 clones, 70% to 85% being singletons. The rearrangement links TRBV28 to TRBJ2-7, with D maybe TRBD1 (6 bases). The clonotype comes from a human donor in a cohort sampled during active COVID-19. Sequencing used peripheral blood. For the CDR3, the DNA is TGTGCCACCGCTAACAGGGAGTTTATCCTACTGGACTTC. The encoded protein is CATANREFILLDF. Looking up the rest from reference TRBV28 and TRBJ2-7 gives the full variable domain: DVKVTQSSRYLVKRTGEKVFLECVQDMDHENMFWYRQDPGLGLRLIYFSYDVKMKEKGDIPEGYSVSREKKERFSLILESASTNQTSMYLCATANREFILLDFGPGTRLTVT.